The sequence of this T cell receptor (beta chain) was determined in a study of vaccination effects on CD4 cells after COVID-19. The study's findings and limits: Sampling in the study covered few convalescent patients and included no early post-infection timepoints. Clones arising from infection and from vaccination showed marked clonal contraction late after vaccination.

Points on this clone: The antigen remains undetermined.

Measured with immunoSEQ multiplex PCR; TCRdb has only the in-frame clones, and not every one. The repertoire has tens of thousands of clones, about three quarters of them found once; the top ten carry 1.1%. The germline CDR1 and CDR2 sequences are SGHDT and YYEEEE. Trimming cost V 1 base and J 1 base, with 7 bases left between them. The CDR3 is made up of 14 amino acids. Before sequencing took place, the ViraFEST assay used viral peptide pools to expand antigen-specific CD4+ T cells. Between days 9 and 10 of culture, CD4+ T cells were separated out. Every participant took two doses of the BNT162b2 or mRNA-1273 vaccine. After 1.8 million or so PBMC were placed in each well, they were cultured with about 10 IU/ml IL-2 and approximately 10 ug/ml peptides.

The sequencing used CD4+ T cells from PBMCs cultured with HCoV-OC43 spike peptides, collected after COVID-19 vaccination. Subset: HCoV-OC43 spike overlapping peptide pool stimulation. The chain uses TRBV5-6 and TRBJ2-3; D is unresolved. The clonotype originates from a human donor who received a COVID-19 vaccine. The CDR3: CASSLFPRTDTQYF. The CDR3 DNA reads TGTGCCAGCAGCTTGTTTCCCCGCACAGATACGCAGTATTTT.